This T cell receptor (beta chain) derives from a study of blood T cell repertoires in COVID-19. About the study: Samples taken during acute and convalescent COVID-19 were collected in the United States, Italy and Spain. T cells, B-cell-depleted T cells, or PBMCs supplied cDNA or gDNA.

The CDR3 has 14 amino acids. CDR1 is SGDLS, CDR2 YYNGEE, per germline. Trimming pared 0 bases from V and 5 bases from J, leaving 6 bases between. In the original analysis: Estimation of nucleated cell counts was performed using reference gene primer amplification. Method: immunoSEQ multiplex PCR; TCRdb's copy keeps in-frame clones and lacks some. The D gene and trimming were derived from the DNA, and the V and J assignments and clone size from that table. The profile shows under 150,000 clones, 75% to 85% of them singletons. This receptor was taken from a man between 60 and 75 years old with acute or convalescent COVID-19. The chain links TRBV9 to TRBJ1-6, with no clear D. Sequencing used peripheral blood. For the CDR3, the DNA is TGTGCCAGCAGCGTAGGGGCTGATAATTCACCCCTCCACTTT. Translating gives CASSVGADNSPLHF.